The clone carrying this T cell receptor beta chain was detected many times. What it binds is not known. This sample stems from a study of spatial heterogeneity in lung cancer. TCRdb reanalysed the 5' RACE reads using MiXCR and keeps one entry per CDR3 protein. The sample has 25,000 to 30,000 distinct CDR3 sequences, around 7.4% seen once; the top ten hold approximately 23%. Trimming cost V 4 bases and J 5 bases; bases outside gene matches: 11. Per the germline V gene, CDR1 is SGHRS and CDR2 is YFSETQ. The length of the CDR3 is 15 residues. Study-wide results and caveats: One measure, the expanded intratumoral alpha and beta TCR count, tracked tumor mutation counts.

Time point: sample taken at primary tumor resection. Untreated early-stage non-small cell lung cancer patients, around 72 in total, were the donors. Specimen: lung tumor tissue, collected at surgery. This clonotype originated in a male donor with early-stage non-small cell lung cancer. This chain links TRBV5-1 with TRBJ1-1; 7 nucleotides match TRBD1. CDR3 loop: CASSLKGAERTEAFF. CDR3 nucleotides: TGCGCCAGCAGCCTTAAGGGGGCGGAAAGAACTGAAGCTTTCTTT. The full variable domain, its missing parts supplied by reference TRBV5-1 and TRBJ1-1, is KAGVTQTPRYLIKTRGQQVTLSCSPISGHRSVSWYQQTPGQGLQFLFEYFSETQRNKGNFPGRFSGRQFSNSRSEMNVSTLELGDSALYLCASSLKGAERTEAFFGQGTRLTVV.